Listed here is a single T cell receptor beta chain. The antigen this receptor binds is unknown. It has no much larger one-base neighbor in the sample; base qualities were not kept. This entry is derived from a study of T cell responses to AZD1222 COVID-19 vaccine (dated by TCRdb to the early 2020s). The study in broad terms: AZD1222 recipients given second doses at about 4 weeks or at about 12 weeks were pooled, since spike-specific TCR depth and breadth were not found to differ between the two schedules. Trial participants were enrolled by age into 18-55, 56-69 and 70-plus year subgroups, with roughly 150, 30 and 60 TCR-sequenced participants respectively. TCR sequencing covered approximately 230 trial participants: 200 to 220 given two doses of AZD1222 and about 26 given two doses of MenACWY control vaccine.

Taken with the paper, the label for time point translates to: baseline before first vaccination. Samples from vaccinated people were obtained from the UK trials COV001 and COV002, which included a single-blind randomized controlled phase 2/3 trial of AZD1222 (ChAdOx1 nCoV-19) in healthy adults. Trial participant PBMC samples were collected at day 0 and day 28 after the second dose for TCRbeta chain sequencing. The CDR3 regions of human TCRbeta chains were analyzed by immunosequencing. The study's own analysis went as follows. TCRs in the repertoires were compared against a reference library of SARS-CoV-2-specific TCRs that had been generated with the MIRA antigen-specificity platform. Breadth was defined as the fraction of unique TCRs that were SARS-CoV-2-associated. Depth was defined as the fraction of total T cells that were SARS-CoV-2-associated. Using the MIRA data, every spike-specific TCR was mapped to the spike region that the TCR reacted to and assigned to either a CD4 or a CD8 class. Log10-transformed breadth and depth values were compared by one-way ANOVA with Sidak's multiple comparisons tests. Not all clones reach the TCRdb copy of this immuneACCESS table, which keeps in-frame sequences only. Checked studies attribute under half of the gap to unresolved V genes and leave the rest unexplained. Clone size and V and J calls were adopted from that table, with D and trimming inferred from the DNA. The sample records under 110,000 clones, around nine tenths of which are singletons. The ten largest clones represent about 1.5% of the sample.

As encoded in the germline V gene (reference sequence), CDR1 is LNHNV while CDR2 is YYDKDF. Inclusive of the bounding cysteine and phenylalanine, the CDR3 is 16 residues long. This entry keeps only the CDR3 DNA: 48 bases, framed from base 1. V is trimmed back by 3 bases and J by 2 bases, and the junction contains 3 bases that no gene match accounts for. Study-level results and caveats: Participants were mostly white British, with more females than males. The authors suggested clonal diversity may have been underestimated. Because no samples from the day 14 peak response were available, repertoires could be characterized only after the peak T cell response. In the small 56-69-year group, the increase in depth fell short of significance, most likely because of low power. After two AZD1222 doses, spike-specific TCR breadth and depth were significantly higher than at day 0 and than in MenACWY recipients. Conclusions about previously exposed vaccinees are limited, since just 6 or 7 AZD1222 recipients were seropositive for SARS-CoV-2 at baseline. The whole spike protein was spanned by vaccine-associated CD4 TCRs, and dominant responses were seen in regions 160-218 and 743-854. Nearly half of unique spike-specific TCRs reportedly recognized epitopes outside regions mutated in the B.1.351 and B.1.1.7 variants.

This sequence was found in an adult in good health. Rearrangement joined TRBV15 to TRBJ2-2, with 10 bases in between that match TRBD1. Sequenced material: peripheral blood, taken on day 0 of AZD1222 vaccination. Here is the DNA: TGTGCCACCAGCAGGGGACAGGGGCTCAACACCGGGGAGCTGTTTTTT. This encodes CATSRGQGLNTGELFF.